This TCR beta chain was identified in a study of CD8 T cells in ankylosing spondylitis. General study points: Blood of patients with ankylosing spondylitis appeared to be characterized by a TCR beta motif of fewer than 10 highly homologous variants.

This clonotype appeared many times. Antigen: not known. For TCR beta, libraries came from quantitative 5'-RACE with molecular barcodes. MiXCR, run by TCRdb on the 5' RACE reads, gives a single entry per CDR3 protein. The table lists about 800,000 distinct CDR3 sequences, about 11% of them singletons. The CDR3 loop spans 12 amino acids. Germline CDR1 reads SQVTM; CDR2 reads ANQGSEA. V lost 3 bases and J 2 bases, leaving 6 bases between the germline ends. The chain recombines TRBV29-1 with TRBJ2-3; D call uncertain. The sample consisted of blood, either unsorted or a sorted T cell fraction (not recorded which). This TCR derives from a male donor with ankylosing spondylitis. The CDR3 reads CSVDRYTDTQYF. The DNA of the CDR3 is TGCAGCGTTGACCGATACACAGATACGCAGTATTTT.